The clone carrying this T cell receptor beta chain was found many times. Original processing methods: By means of reference gene primer amplification, nucleated cell counts were estimated. Data came from immunoSEQ multiplex PCR; TCRdb stores just in-frame clones and leaves some out. That table furnishes V, J and clone size, whereas the DNA furnished D and trimming. This sample has 90,000 to 150,000 clones; around 80% occur once, and the top ten carry 3% to 4.5%. The germline CDR1 and CDR2 sequences are LGHNA and YNFKEQ. V was trimmed by 6 bases and J by 3 bases, leaving 12 bases between them. CDR3 size: 14 residues. The entry originates in a study of blood T cell repertoires in COVID-19. Study-wide context: Acute and convalescent COVID-19 specimens originated in the United States, Italy and Spain. PBMCs, B-cell-depleted T cells, or T cells provided the cDNA or gDNA that made up the material.

The clonotype originates from a woman aged 80 or over with acute or convalescent COVID-19. Sequenced input: peripheral blood. The chain uses TRBV4-2 and TRBJ1-5; a weak D match, TRBD1 (5 bases). The CDR3 bases are TGTGCCAGCAGTCTCAGACAGCACAATCAGCCCCAGCATTTT. This sequence encodes CASSLRQHNQPQHF.